These 4 T cell receptor beta chains were sequenced from one sample in a study of shared clonotypes between healthy human individuals. This table comes from immunoSEQ multiplex PCR, and its TCRdb copy is limited to in-frame clones, with some not included. The profile shows 2,500,000 or so clones, roughly nine tenths of them singletons. The sequenced sample consisted of naive CD4+ T cells sorted from blood. The subset: CD45RA+ positively selected. The receptors derive from a man younger than 35 in good health.

The chain carries TRBV20-1 and TRBJ2-1; D gene unclear. CDR1 and CDR2 (germline): DFQATT, SNEGSKA (reference sequence). The length of the CDR3 is 11 residues. With 6 bases removed from V and 3 bases from J, the gap between germline ends came to 6 bases. The CDR3 DNA sequence: TGCAGTGCACTCCGCTACAATGAGCAGTTCTTC. Protein product: CSALRYNEQFF.

The V call is TRBV2, the J call TRBJ1-4, with D possibly being TRBD1 (5 bases). This CDR3 contains 14 residues. Trimming stripped 6 bases from V and 7 bases from J, with 15 bases between. Germline V gene data show CDR1 as SNHLY and CDR2 as FYNNEI. The CDR3 is CASRLQGIGEKLFF. The CDR3 DNA follows: TGTGCCAGCAGACTCCAGGGTATTGGTGAAAAACTGTTTTTT.

The J gene is TRBJ1-6, the V gene TRBV7-9, with D unclear. The CDR3 has 12 residues. Trimming shortened V by 6 bases and J by 7 bases, and 7 bases separated the two germline ends. Germline lookup yields CDR1 SEHNR and CDR2 FQNEAQ (reference sequence). The DNA of the CDR3 is TGTGCCAGCAGTTACAGCAATTCACCCCTCCACTTT. Residues: CASSYSNSPLHF.

This rearrangement joins TRBV7-9 to TRBJ2-3; no firm D call. This CDR3 contains 9 residues. With 10 bases removed from V and 4 bases from J, the gap between germline ends came to 3 bases. Germline V gene lookup returns CDR1 SEHNR and CDR2 FQNEAQ (reference sequence). The CDR3 sequence is CATSDTQYF. The CDR3 DNA reads as TGTGCCACCTCAGATACGCAGTATTTT.